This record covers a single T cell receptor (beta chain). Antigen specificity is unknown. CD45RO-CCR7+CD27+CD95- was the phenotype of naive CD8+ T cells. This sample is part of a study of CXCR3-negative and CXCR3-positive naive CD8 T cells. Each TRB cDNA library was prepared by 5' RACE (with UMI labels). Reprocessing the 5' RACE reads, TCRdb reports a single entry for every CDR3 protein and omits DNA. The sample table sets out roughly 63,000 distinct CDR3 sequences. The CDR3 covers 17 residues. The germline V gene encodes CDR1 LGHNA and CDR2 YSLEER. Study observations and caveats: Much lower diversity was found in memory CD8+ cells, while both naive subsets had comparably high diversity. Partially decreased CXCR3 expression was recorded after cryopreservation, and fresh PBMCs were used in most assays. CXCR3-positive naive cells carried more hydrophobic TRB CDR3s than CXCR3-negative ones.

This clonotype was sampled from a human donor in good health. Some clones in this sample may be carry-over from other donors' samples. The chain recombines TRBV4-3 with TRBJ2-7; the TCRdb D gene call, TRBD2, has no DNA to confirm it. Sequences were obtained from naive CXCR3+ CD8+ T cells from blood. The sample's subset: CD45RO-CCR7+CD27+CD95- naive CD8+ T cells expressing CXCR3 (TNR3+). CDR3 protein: CASSHDPRGLGSYEQYF.